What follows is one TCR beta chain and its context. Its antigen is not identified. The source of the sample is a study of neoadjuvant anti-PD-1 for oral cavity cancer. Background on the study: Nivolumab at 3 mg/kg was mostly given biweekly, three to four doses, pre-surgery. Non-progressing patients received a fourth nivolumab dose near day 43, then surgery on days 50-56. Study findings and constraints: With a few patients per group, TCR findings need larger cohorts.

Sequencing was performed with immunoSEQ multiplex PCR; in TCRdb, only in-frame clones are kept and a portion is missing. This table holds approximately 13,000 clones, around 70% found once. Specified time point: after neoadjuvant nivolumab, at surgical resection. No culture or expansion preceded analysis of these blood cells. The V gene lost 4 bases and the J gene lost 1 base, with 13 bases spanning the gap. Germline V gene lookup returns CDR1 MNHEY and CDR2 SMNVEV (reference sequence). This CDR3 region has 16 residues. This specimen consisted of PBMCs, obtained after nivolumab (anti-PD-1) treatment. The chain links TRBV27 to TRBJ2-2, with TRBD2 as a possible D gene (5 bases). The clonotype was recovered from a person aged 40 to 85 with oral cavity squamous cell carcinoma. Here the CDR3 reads CASSSRGLENTGELFF. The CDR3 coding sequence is TGTGCCAGCAGTTCTCGAGGACTGGAGAACACCGGGGAGCTGTTTTTT.